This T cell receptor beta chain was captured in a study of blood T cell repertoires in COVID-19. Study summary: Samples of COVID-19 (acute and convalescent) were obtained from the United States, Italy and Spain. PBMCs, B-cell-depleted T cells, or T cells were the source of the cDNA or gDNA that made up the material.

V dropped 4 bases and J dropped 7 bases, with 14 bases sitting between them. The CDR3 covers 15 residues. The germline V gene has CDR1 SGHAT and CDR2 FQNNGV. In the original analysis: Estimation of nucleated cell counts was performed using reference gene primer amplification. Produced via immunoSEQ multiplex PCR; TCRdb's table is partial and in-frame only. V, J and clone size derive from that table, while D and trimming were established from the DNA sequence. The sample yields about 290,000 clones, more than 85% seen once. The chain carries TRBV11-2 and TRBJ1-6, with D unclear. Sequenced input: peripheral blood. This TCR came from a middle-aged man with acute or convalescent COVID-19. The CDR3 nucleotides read TGTGCCAGCAGCTGGGAGGGCCTAGTCAATTCACCCCTCCACTTT. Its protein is CASSWEGLVNSPLHF.